Each of the 7 T cell receptor beta chains below was sequenced from the same sample in a study of T cells after posttransplantation cyclophosphamide. Treatment was busulfan-fludarabine conditioning, a marrow graft, and cyclophosphamide on days +3 and +4. Clones were read by immunoSEQ multiplex PCR, and TCRdb kept only the in-frame ones, dropping some. This repertoire shows a few thousand clones, 74% found once; its top ten account for 35%. The sample consisted of PBMCs, taken after allogeneic stem cell transplant with posttransplant cyclophosphamide. The receptors here all came from a female patient between 50 and 60 years old who received an allogeneic stem cell transplant from a related donor, was CMV-positive, and had no GVHD. Some T cells here may be from the graft donor.

The gene calls are TRBV5-1 and TRBJ1-1; TRBD1 aligns across 11 bases. Germline CDR1 is SGHRS and CDR2 is YFSETQ. The trim removed 3 bases at V and 4 bases at J, leaving 2 bases unmatched. The CDR3 is 14 residues long. Here the CDR3 DNA reads TGCGCCAGCAGCTCGGGACAGGGGGGCACTGAAGCTTTCTTT. Its translation is CASSSGQGGTEAFF.

The V gene is TRBV9, the J gene TRBJ1-3; TRBD1 might be the D (5 bases). CDR3 size: 15 residues. V lost 0 bases and J lost 2, with 9 bases in between. Germline V gene sequence: CDR1 SGDLS, CDR2 YYNGEE. The CDR3 coding sequence is TGTGCCAGCAGCGTAGGCCAGGGTCCTGGAAACACCATATATTTT. Encoded protein: CASSVGQGPGNTIYF.

The V gene is TRBV5-6, the J gene TRBJ1-4; 11 positions agree with TRBD1. The CDR3 has 13 amino acids. The trim removed 7 bases at V and 7 bases at J, leaving 3 bases unmatched. Germline V gene lookup returns CDR1 SGHDT and CDR2 YYEEEE. For the CDR3, the DNA is TGTGCCAGCGGACAGGGGGCAGTTGAAAAACTGTTTTTT. Its translation: CASGQGAVEKLFF.

CDR3 DNA sequence: TGTGCCAGCAGCTTACTCGGGGGGCTGAACACTGAAGCTTTCTTT. It yields the protein CASSLLGGLNTEAFF. This chain links TRBV7-8 with TRBJ1-1, with D maybe TRBD1 (6 bases). CDR1 is SGHVS and CDR2 is FQNEAQ in the germline V gene. V lost 2 bases and J lost 0, with 10 bases in between. The CDR3 loop spans 15 amino acids.

The V call is TRBV7-9, the J call TRBJ1-4, with D maybe TRBD1 (6 bases). With 0 bases removed from V and 5 bases from J, the gap between germline ends came to 10 bases. Germline V gene data show CDR1 as SEHNR and CDR2 as FQNEAQ (reference sequence). The CDR3 is 15 amino acids. CDR3 in DNA: TGTGCCAGCAGCTTAGCCAGGGGTCCGAATGAAAAACTGTTTTTT. This gives the protein CASSLARGPNEKLFF.

The chain is built from TRBV4-1 and TRBJ2-3; 13 bases line up with TRBD2. The CDR3 consists of 18 residues. The ends lost 0 bases at V and 1 base at J; junction bases unmatched: 4. Germline values: CDR1 MGHRA, CDR2 YSYEKL. The CDR3 DNA sequence: TGCGCCAGCAGCCAAGAGGAAACTAGCGGGAGGGGCACAGATACGCAGTATTTT. Translated, it gives CASSQEETSGRGTDTQYF.

V is TRBV7-8 and J is TRBJ1-1; D ambiguous. V was pared by 5 bases and J by 11 bases, with 15 bases between. There are 12 residues in the CDR3. Germline-derived CDR1 and CDR2 are SGHVS and FQNEAQ. In nucleotides, the CDR3 is TGTGCCAGCAGCCCTTCAACGGGAGGGGCTTTCTTT. Translation gives CASSPSTGGAFF.